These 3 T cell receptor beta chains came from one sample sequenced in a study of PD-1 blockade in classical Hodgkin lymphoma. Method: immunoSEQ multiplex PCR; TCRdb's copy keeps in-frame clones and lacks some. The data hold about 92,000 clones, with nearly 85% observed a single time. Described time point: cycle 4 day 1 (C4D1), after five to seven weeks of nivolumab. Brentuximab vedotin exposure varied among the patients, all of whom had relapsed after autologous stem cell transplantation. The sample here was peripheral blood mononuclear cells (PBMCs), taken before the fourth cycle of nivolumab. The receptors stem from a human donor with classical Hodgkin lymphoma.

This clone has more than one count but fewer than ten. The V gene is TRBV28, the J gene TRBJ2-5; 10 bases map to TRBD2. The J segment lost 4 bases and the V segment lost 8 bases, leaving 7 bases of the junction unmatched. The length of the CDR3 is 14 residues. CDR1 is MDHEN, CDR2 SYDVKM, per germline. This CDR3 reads CASALAGVGETQYF. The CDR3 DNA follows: TGTGCCAGCGCGCTAGCGGGAGTGGGAGAGACCCAGTACTTC.

The CDR3 loop reads CASSLTGTDTQYF. Written as DNA, the CDR3 is TGTGCCAGCAGCTTGACAGGGACAGATACGCAGTATTTT. V gene TRBV5-4 combines with J gene TRBJ2-3; a possible D gene is TRBD1 (6 bases). V was cut by 1 base and J by 3 bases, with 6 bases left in between. The CDR3 contains 13 residues. Looked up from germline, CDR1 is SGHNT and CDR2 is YYREEE (reference sequence). Filled out from reference TRBV5-4 and TRBJ2-3, the complete variable domain reads ETGVTQSPTHLIKTRGQQVTLRCSSQSGHNTVSWYQQALGQGPQFIFQYYREEENGRGNFPPRFSGLQFPNYSSELNVNALELDDSALYLCASSLTGTDTQYFGPGTRLTVL.

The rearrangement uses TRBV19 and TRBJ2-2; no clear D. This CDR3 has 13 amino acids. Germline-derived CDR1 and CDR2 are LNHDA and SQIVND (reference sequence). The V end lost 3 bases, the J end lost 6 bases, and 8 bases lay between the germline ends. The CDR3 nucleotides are TGTGCCAGTAGTATTATTGACCCCGGGGAGCTGTTTTTT. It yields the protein CASSIIDPGELFF.